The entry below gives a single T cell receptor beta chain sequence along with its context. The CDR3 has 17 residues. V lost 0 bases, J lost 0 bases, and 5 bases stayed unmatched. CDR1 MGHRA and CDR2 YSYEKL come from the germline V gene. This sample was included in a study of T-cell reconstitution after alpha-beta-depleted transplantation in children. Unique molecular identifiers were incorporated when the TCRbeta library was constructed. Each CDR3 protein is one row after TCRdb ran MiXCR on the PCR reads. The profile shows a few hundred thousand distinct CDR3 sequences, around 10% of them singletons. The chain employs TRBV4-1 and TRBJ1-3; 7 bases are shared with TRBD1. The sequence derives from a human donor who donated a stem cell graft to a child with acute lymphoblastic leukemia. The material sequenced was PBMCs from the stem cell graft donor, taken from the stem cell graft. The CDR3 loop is CASSQDPGGISGNTIYF. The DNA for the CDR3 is TGCGCCAGCAGCCAAGATCCAGGGGGAATCTCTGGAAACACCATATATTTT.